This T cell receptor beta chain was retrieved from a study of human T cells and chemical hapten exposure. Turning to the study itself: Researchers reported sensitizing a 2 cm by 2 cm upper inner arm skin site with 2% DPC. DPC (0.01%) was patch tested on the upper back and read at 6 days. TCR yield per sample varied, mainly due to pooled library volumes.

TCRdb analysed the RACE reads with MiXCR anew, one entry per CDR3 protein. The sample comprises 350,000 or so distinct CDR3 sequences, about 7% of which are singletons, and 7.5% to 8.5% rests with the top ten. As to this clonotype: The antigen is not known.

Time point given: patch test 1, 2 weeks after DPC sensitization. Treatment defined: therapeutic diphenylcyclopropenone sensitization with weekly scalp DPC. Looked up from germline, CDR1 is MNHEY and CDR2 is SVGAGI. CDR3 length: 15 amino acids. The V gene end was trimmed by 2 bases and the J gene end by 11 bases; junction bases not matched to a gene: 9. General observations from the study: DPC sensitization produced no change in TCRs with frequency above 1 in 1000.

The source was whole blood, collected in connection with sensitization to the hapten diphenylcyclopropenone (DPC). This receptor was taken from a woman between 18 and 30 years old with alopecia areata. Some clones in this sample may be carry-over from other donors' samples. The rearrangement links TRBV6-5 to TRBJ1-1; 12 bases align to TRBD1. The CDR3 sequence: CASSYPAGQGARAFF. DNA for the CDR3: TGTGCCAGCAGTTACCCGGCGGGACAGGGGGCCCGGGCTTTCTTT.